Below are 6 T cell receptor beta chains sequenced from a single sample in a study of blood T cell repertoires in COVID-19. Using immunoSEQ multiplex PCR, the repertoire was profiled, and TCRdb retains in-frame clones only, with some absent. The table includes some 150,000 clones, 84% detected once. The sample taken for sequencing was peripheral blood. The receptors here all came from a human donor in a cohort sampled during active COVID-19.

The rearrangement links TRBV6-1 to TRBJ2-7; D may be TRBD2 (5 bases). CDR3 length: 13 amino acids. CDR1 and CDR2 from the germline V gene are MNHNS and SASEGT. The V and J ends lost 3 bases and 3 bases respectively, with 9 bases between them. CDR3 residues: CASSETGDYEQYV. CDR3 bases: TGTGCCAGCAGTGAGACCGGGGACTACGAGCAGTACGTC.

This clone turned up a few times. J is TRBJ2-1 and V is TRBV7-9; TRBD1 agrees at 9 bases. Losses at the gene ends were 4 bases for V and 6 bases for J; bases not matched to a gene: 7. Germline CDR1 reads SEHNR; CDR2 reads FQNEAQ (reference sequence). This CDR3 has 15 residues. DNA of the CDR3: TGTGCCAGCAGCTGGGGACAGGGTGTTGGCAATGAGCAGTTCTTC. Protein: CASSWGQGVGNEQFF.

The rearrangement uses TRBV14 and TRBJ1-4, with TRBD1 matching over 8 bases. The V and J ends lost 0 bases and 3 bases, in that order; junction bases with no gene match: 0. Germline V gene lookup returns CDR1 SGHDN and CDR2 FVKESK. The CDR3 covers 15 residues. CDR3 sequence (DNA): TGTGCCAGCAGCCAAGAACAGGGGGCTAATGAAAAACTGTTTTTT. Its translation is CASSQEQGANEKLFF.

The CDR3 region is CASNQGQANTGELFF. The CDR3 DNA sequence: TGTGCCAGTAACCAGGGACAGGCGAACACCGGGGAGCTGTTTTTT. This chain links TRBV19 with TRBJ2-2; 8 bases line up with TRBD1. The CDR3 consists of 15 residues. Germline assignment: CDR1 LNHDA and CDR2 SQIVND (reference sequence). Trimming took 7 bases from V and 0 from J; bases not matched to a gene: 4. Full variable domain (missing parts from reference TRBV19 and TRBJ2-2): DGGITQSPKYLFRKEGQNVTLSCEQNLNHDAMYWYRQDPGQGLRLIYYSQIVNDFQKGDIAEGYSVSREKKESFPLTVTSAQKNPTAFYLCASNQGQANTGELFFGEGSRLTVL.

The chain combines TRBV11-2 with TRBJ2-7, with TRBD2 matching 10 bases. Germline V lookup: CDR1 SGHAT, CDR2 FQNNGV. This CDR3 is 15 amino acids long. J lost 3 bases, V lost 6 bases, and 8 bases had no gene match. The CDR3 bases are TGTGCCAGCAGTTTCAATTTAGCGGGAGGCTACGAGCAGTACGTC. Translation: CASSFNLAGGYEQYV.

This clone was counted only a few times. CDR3 residues: CAWSEPGTGGYGYTF. CDR3 nucleotide sequence: TGTGCCTGGAGTGAACCCGGGACAGGGGGCTATGGCTACACCTTC. This chain connects TRBV30 to TRBJ1-2; 11 bases map to TRBD1. Trimming cost V 1 base and J 4 bases; bases outside gene matches: 5. This CDR3 spans 15 amino acids. Germline CDR1 is GTSNPN and CDR2 is SVGIG (reference sequence).